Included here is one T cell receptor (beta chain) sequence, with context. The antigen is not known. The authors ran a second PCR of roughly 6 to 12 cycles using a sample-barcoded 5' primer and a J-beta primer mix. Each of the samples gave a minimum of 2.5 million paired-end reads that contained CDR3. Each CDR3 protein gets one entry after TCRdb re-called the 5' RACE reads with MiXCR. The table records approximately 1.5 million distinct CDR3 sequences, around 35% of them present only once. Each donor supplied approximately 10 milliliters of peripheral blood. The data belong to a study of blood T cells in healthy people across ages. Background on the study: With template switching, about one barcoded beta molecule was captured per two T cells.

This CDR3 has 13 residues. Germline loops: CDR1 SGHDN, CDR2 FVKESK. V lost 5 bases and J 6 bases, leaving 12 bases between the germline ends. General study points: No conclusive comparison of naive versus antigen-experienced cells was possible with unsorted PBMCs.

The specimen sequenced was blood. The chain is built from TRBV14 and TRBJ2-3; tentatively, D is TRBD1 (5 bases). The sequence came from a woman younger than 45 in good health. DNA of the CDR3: TGTGCCAGCAGCGGACACGTCCGGGATACGCAGTATTTT. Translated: CASSGHVRDTQYF.